These T cell receptor beta chains were read from a single sample in a study of tumor and adjacent non-tumor tissue in lung cancer. TCRdb recomputed calls from the multiplex PCR reads with MiXCR, one row per CDR3 protein. The table records about 110,000 distinct CDR3 sequences, about 64% of them present only once. The sample was distant non-tumor lung tissue. These receptor sequences come from a man aged 60 to 69 with non-small cell lung cancer. The CDR3 runs from the conserved cysteine through the conserved F or W.

V gene	J gene	CDR3 protein
TRBV11-2	TRBJ1-5	CASSFGTRGSSQPQHF
TRBV12-3/TRBV12-4	TRBJ1-5	CASSLGQRHRHF
TRBV6-1	TRBJ2-1	CASRRGGTSGVYNEQFF
TRBV10-2	TRBJ2-1	CASSLQREQFF
TRBV20-1	TRBJ1-5	CSVQGGNQPQHF
TRBV29-1	TRBJ2-7	CSVDTPAYEQYF
TRBV11-1	TRBJ2-6	CVSSFGGTSGTNVLTF
TRBV7-9	TRBJ2-7	CASSLGSSAYEQYF
TRBV30	TRBJ2-7	CAWSDGQKYEQYF
TRBV12-3/TRBV12-4	TRBJ2-1	CAGMPQSSYNEQFF
TRBV11-2	TRBJ2-3	CTSSLDGRVDTDTQYF
TRBV12-3/TRBV12-4	TRBJ2-4	CASSLRPGPENIQYF
TRBV13	TRBJ1-4	CASSLPKDRGEKLFF
TRBV12-3/TRBV12-4	TRBJ1-2	CASREGQANYGYTF
TRBV12-3/TRBV12-4	TRBJ2-1	CASSLTRGEQFF
TRBV6-1	TRBJ2-7	CAIKPTGLFEQYF
TRBV28	TRBJ2-7	CASKGTYEQYF
TRBV12-3/TRBV12-4	TRBJ2-1	CASSFTPPRGNEQFF
TRBV18	TRBJ2-1	CTSSPDRGKNEQFF
TRBV19	TRBJ1-5	CACSIAGQARSNQPQHF
TRBV20-1	TRBJ1-1	CSAGTGFMNTEAFF
TRBV28	TRBJ2-5	CASSFGQRQETQYF
TRBV24-1	TRBJ2-1	CATSRGTSSPYNEQFF
TRBV29-1	TRBJ1-1	CSPLLVDITEAFF
TRBV12-3/TRBV12-4	TRBJ2-1	CASRWETGGYNEQFF
TRBV12-3/TRBV12-4	TRBJ2-1	CASSSGLEQSF
TRBV5-6	TRBJ2-3	CASSLEEAGGADTQYF
TRBV6-1	TRBJ2-7	CTSSEVVQWVRGEQYF
TRBV18	TRBJ1-5	CASSPQEYQPQHF
TRBV6-6	TRBJ2-5	CANSQKGGVAIDEKETQYF
TRBV7-9	TRBJ2-3	CASSPGQGATYTQYF
TRBV11-1	TRBJ2-6	CAGSKRDGTGANVLTF
TRBV7-9	TRBJ2-5	CTSSLVLETQYF
TRBV20-1	TRBJ1-6	CSASLGAAYNSPLHF
TRBV12-3/TRBV12-4	TRBJ2-7	CASTTLGAVEQYF
TRBV6-1	TRBJ1-3	CASNESRTGNIIYF
TRBV6-1	TRBJ2-1	CASSVRLAANNEQFF
TRBV19	TRBJ2-7	CASSGTGYEQYF
TRBV7-2	TRBJ2-2	CASSPVRGQTGKLFF
TRBV5-6	TRBJ1-1	CASSSPEGLNSEDFF
TRBV11-2	TRBJ2-3	CASSLTGGLDTQYF
TRBV25-1	TRBJ1-3	CASSALSGNIIYF
TRBV20-1	TRBJ2-7	CSTRDGAYEQYF
TRBV10-3	TRBJ2-7	CAISDPGLSSYEQYF
TRBV11-2	TRBJ2-2	CASSLEQRGLGELFF
TRBV5-1	TRBJ2-1	CASSLAGGACEQFF
TRBV12-3/TRBV12-4	TRBJ1-1	CASSYWNFEAIF
TRBV10-3	TRBJ2-2	CAISVGSSTGELFF
TRBV12-3/TRBV12-4	TRBJ2-3	CVSGLGGGRFADTQYF
TRBV20-1	TRBJ2-7	CSASRIGRAAYEQYF
TRBV10-3	TRBJ2-3	CAISGQSTDTQYF
TRBV6-2/TRBV6-3	-	CASNKQGGSFQPQYF